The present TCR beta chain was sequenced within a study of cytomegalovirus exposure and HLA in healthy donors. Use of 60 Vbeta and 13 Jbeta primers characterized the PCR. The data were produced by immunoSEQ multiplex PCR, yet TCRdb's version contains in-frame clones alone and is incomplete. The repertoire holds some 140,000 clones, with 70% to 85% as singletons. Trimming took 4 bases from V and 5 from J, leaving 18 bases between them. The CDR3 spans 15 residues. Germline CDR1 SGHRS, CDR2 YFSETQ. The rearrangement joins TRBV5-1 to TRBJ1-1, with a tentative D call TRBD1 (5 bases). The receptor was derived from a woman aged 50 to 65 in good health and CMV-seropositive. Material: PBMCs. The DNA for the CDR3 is TGCGCCAGCAGCCTATTGGGGGAGGGTGGTACTGAAGCTTTCTTT. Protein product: CASSLLGEGGTEAFF. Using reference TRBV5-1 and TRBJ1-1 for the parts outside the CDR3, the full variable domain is KAGVTQTPRYLIKTRGQQVTLSCSPISGHRSVSWYQQTPGQGLQFLFEYFSETQRNKGNFPGRFSGRQFSNSRSEMNVSTLELGDSALYLCASSLLGEGGTEAFFGQGTRLTVV.